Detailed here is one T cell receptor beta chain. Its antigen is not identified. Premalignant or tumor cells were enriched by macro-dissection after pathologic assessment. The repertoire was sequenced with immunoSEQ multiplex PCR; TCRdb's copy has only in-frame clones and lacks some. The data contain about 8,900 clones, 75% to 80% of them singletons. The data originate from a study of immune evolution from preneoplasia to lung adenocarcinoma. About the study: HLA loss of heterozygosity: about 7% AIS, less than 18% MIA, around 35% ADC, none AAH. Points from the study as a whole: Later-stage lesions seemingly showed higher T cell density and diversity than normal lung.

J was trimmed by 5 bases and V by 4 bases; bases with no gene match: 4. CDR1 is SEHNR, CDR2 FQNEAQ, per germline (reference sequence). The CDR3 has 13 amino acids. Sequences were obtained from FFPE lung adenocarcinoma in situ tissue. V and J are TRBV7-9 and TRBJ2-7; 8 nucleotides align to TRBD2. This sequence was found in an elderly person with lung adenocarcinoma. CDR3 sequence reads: CASSSGLANEQYF. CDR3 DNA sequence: TGTGCCAGCAGCTCAGGACTAGCCAACGAGCAGTACTTC. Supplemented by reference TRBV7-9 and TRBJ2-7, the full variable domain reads DTGVSQNPRHKITKRGQNVTFRCDPISEHNRLYWYRQTLGQGPEFLTYFQNEAQLEKSRLLSDRFSAERPKGSFSTLEIQRTEQGDSAMYLCASSSGLANEQYFGPGTRLTVT.